One and the same sample provided the 32 T cell receptor beta chains below, sequenced in a study of T cells in Graves' hyperthyroidism and ophthalmopathy. There were TCR beta CDR3 regions amplified from RNA transcripts. TCR CDR3 underwent first-round RT-PCR with the HTBI primer set. TCRdb analysed the multiplex PCR reads with MiXCR anew, one entry per CDR3 protein. The sample lists a few hundred thousand distinct CDR3 sequences; around 13% were seen once. Material for sequencing was blood. These receptors were collected from a woman aged 40 to 50 with Graves' hyperthyroidism.

This clonotype was counted at least ten times. This chain connects TRBV10-3 to TRBJ1-1, with D uncertain. The V and J ends lost 11 bases and 2 bases respectively, with 15 bases between them. CDR1 and CDR2 (germline): ENHRY, SYGVKD. The CDR3 extends over 13 amino acids. CDR3 loop: CALQWAENTEAFF. The DNA of the CDR3 is TGTGCCCTTCAGTGGGCAGAAAACACTGAAGCTTTCTTT.

This clonotype was picked up a small number of times. V gene TRBV15 combines with J gene TRBJ1-4; maybe TRBD1 (5 bases). The V gene lost 0 bases and the J gene lost 8 bases, with 13 bases spanning the gap. Per germline, CDR1 LNHNV and CDR2 YYDKDF (reference sequence). The CDR3 is 15 residues long. The chain's CDR3 is CATSRDIQGGEKLFF. The CDR3 DNA reads as TGTGCCACCAGCAGAGACATCCAGGGAGGAGAAAAACTGTTTTTT.

This clonotype came up a few times. The gene calls are TRBV20-1 and TRBJ1-1; TRBD1 matches at 11 bases. This CDR3 is 14 amino acids long. CDR1 DFQATT and CDR2 SNEGSKA come from the germline V gene (reference sequence). With 7 bases clipped from V and 6 bases from J, the junction kept 10 bases outside the gene matches. DNA of the CDR3: TGCAGTGGGCCTCAACCGGGACAGGGGGCTGAAGCTTTCTTT. Translation: CSGPQPGQGAEAFF.

This clonotype was observed many times. V is TRBV28 and J is TRBJ2-5; D perhaps matches TRBD1 (5 bases). The V gene's germline CDR1 is MDHEN and CDR2 SYDVKM. V lost 2 bases and J lost 2, with 15 bases in between. This CDR3 spans 16 amino acids. The CDR3 sequence: CASSLGLGAKQETQYF. The DNA for the CDR3 is TGTGCCAGCAGTTTAGGATTAGGGGCAAAACAAGAGACCCAGTACTTC.

A remark on this clonotype: This could be a read error, since a much larger clone is one nucleotide away. This chain connects TRBV6-1 to TRBJ2-5, with 8 bases matching TRBD1. CDR1 and CDR2 from the germline V gene are MNHNS and SASEGT. The CDR3 loop spans 17 amino acids. DNA for the CDR3: TGTGCCAGCAGTCCTGGGGGAACAGGGGGTTTTCAAGAGACCCGGTACTTC. Its translation: CASSPGGTGGFQETRYF.

Ten or more counts support this clonotype. The chain has TRBV5-4 and TRBJ2-1; TRBD1 matches at 7 bases. The V gene's germline CDR1 is SGHNT and CDR2 YYREEE (reference sequence). V dropped 2 bases and J dropped 0; count of bases not matched to a gene: 5. CDR3 length: 16 residues. CDR3 nucleotides: TGTGCCAGCAGCTTTGGGACAGACCTCTCCTACAATGAGCAGTTCTTC. It yields the protein CASSFGTDLSYNEQFF.

This clonotype was counted at least ten times. The chain recombines TRBV28 with TRBJ1-1, with D unclear. CDR3 size: 15 residues. Trimming left V 6 bases short and J 4 bases short, with 18 bases between. Germline CDR1 reads MDHEN; CDR2 reads SYDVKM. The CDR3 is CASSPDTSMGTEAFF. DNA for the CDR3: TGTGCCAGCAGCCCCGACACATCTATGGGCACTGAAGCTTTCTTT. Supplemented by reference TRBV28 and TRBJ1-1, the full variable domain reads DVKVTQSSRYLVKRTGEKVFLECVQDMDHENMFWYRQDPGLGLRLIYFSYDVKMKEKGDIPEGYSVSREKKERFSLILESASTNQTSMYLCASSPDTSMGTEAFFGQGTRLTVV.

This clonotype was found many times. CDR3 DNA: TGTGCCAGCAGTTTATTTCGGGCAGGCCACAATGAGCAGTTCTTC. It translates to CASSLFRAGHNEQFF. The chain recombines TRBV28 with TRBJ2-1; unclear D gene. CDR1 and CDR2 from the germline V gene are MDHEN and SYDVKM. CDR3 size: 15 residues. Between the trimmed V and J ends, which lost 1 base and 5 bases, there was a span of 12 bases.

The rearrangement links TRBV6-1 to TRBJ2-3; D might be TRBD2 (5 bases). CDR1 MNHNS and CDR2 SASEGT come from the germline V gene. V was clipped by 6 bases and J by 5 bases, with 18 bases between them. This CDR3 is 15 amino acids long. CDR3 region: CASSSIRGGIDTQYF. The CDR3 DNA sequence: TGTGCCAGCAGCTCCATTCGCGGAGGAATAGATACGCAGTATTTT.

This clonotype has ten or more counts. The chain has TRBV28 and TRBJ2-7; D unclear. The ends were cut back, 5 bases at V and 3 bases at J, with 14 bases in the middle. CDR3 length equals 14 residues. Germline lookup yields CDR1 MDHEN and CDR2 SYDVKM. This CDR3 reads CASSPPQLVYEQYF. The CDR3 DNA reads TGTGCCAGCAGTCCTCCACAGCTAGTCTACGAGCAGTACTTC.

This clonotype has ten or more counts. The rearrangement joins TRBV20-1 to TRBJ1-5; a possible D gene is TRBD1 (5 bases). Trimming removed 6 bases from V and 2 bases from J, with 8 bases in between. CDR1 and CDR2 from the germline V gene are DFQATT and SNEGSKA (reference sequence). This CDR3 has 12 amino acids. This CDR3 reads CSATVGNQPQHF. In DNA, the CDR3 is TGCAGTGCGACAGTTGGCAATCAGCCCCAGCATTTT.

This clonotype was counted ten times or more. The V call is TRBV5-5, the J call TRBJ2-7; 9 bases match TRBD2. Germline lookup yields CDR1 SGHKS and CDR2 YYEKEE (reference sequence). Trimming at V came to 0 bases and at J to 7 bases, leaving 8 bases not matched to a gene. The CDR3 runs 15 residues. CDR3: CASSLVVAGVKEQYF. The CDR3 DNA sequence: TGTGCCAGCAGCTTGGTGGTAGCGGGAGTTAAAGAGCAGTACTTC. Looking up the rest from reference TRBV5-5 and TRBJ2-7 gives the full variable domain: DAGVTQSPTHLIKTRGQQVTLRCSPISGHKSVSWYQQVLGQGPQFIFQYYEKEERGRGNFPDRFSARQFPNYSSELNVNALLLGDSALYLCASSLVVAGVKEQYFGPGTRLTVT.

This clonotype has only a few counts. This chain connects TRBV29-1 to TRBJ2-5; 7 bases map to TRBD1. Looked up from germline, CDR1 is SQVTM and CDR2 is ANQGSEA. The V segment lost 8 bases and the J segment 4 bases; nucleotides outside the gene matches: 19. This CDR3 is 16 amino acids long. CDR3 nucleotides: TGCAGCCCCGTGATTGGGCAGGGGGAAAACGGAGAGACCCAGTACTTC. It encodes CSPVIGQGENGETQYF.

The chain is built from TRBV27 and TRBJ2-1; D gene unclear. Germline V gene data show CDR1 as MNHEY and CDR2 as SMNVEV (reference sequence). V was trimmed by 6 bases and J by 0 bases, leaving 15 bases between them. The CDR3 is 16 amino acids. DNA of the CDR3: TGTGCCAGCAGAATAAGCGATAAGAGCTCCTACAATGAGCAGTTCTTC. Translation: CASRISDKSSYNEQFF.

The CDR3 DNA follows: TGTGCCAGCCCCCTAACGGGCGAGCAGTACTTC. Protein sequence: CASPLTGEQYF. The gene calls are TRBV12-3 or TRBV12-4 and TRBJ2-7, with no clear D. Trimming left V 8 bases short and J 6 bases short, with 11 bases between. The CDR3 is 11 residues long.

This clonotype was seen a handful of times. This chain joins TRBV5-5 and TRBJ1-3, with D perhaps TRBD1 (6 bases). V was shortened by 4 bases and J by 4 bases, with 27 bases between the two germline ends. CDR1 SGHKS and CDR2 YYEKEE come from the germline V gene (reference sequence). CDR3 length equals 19 residues. The CDR3 DNA reads as TGTGCCAGCAGCGGATTTGACAGGACAAGGACTCGGGTGGGAAACACCATATATTTT. This codes for CASSGFDRTRTRVGNTIYF.

This clonotype has a count of ten or more. The V call is TRBV5-1, the J call TRBJ2-2; 8 bases agree with TRBD2. Germline CDR1 reads SGHRS; CDR2 reads YFSETQ. There are 15 residues in the CDR3. J gave up 5 bases and V 0 bases, and 3 bases lay outside the gene matches. The CDR3 bases are TGCGCCAGCAGCTTGGCGGGACTAGTGACCGGGGAGCTGTTTTTT. Protein product: CASSLAGLVTGELFF.

This clonotype was detected a few times. V gene TRBV5-1 combines with J gene TRBJ2-2; D possibly corresponds to TRBD1 (5 bases). CDR3 length equals 15 residues. CDR1 and CDR2 from the germline V gene are SGHRS and YFSETQ. V lost 4 bases and J lost 1, with 11 bases in between. CDR3 sequence: CASSHDSRNTGELFF. The DNA of the CDR3 is TGCGCCAGCAGCCACGACAGTCGGAACACCGGGGAGCTGTTTTTT.

V gene TRBV20-1 combines with J gene TRBJ2-3; D is perhaps TRBD2 (6 bases). The CDR3 runs 14 residues. CDR1 and CDR2 from the germline V gene are DFQATT and SNEGSKA (reference sequence). V was shortened by 0 bases and J by 3 bases, with 10 bases between the two germline ends. In nucleotides, the CDR3 is TGCAGTGCTAGAGAGAGCGGGCCGACAGATACGCAGTATTTT. This translates into CSARESGPTDTQYF.

A remark on this clonotype: One end of the junction fails to match germline, which may point to a read error. V is TRBV27 and J is TRBJ2-7, with D perhaps TRBD1 (6 bases). In germline, CDR1 is MNHEY, CDR2 SMNVEV (reference sequence). The CDR3 spans 13 residues. CDR3 nucleotide sequence: TGTGCCAGCAGTCCGACAGGCGTCTACGTGCAGTACTTC. This codes for CASSPTGVYVQYF.

This clonotype showed up just a few times. A read error is possible here, since a much larger clone lies one base away. The chain combines TRBV18 with TRBJ1-1; D unclear. Germline loops: CDR1 KGHSH, CDR2 LQKENI. The CDR3 length is 15 residues. CDR3 sequence reads: CASSHPVTPYTEVFF. CDR3 nucleotide sequence: TGTGCCAGCTCACACCCTGTGACGCCATACACTGAAGTTTTCTTT.

The V call is TRBV28, the J call TRBJ2-2; weak D call: TRBD1 (5 bases). The CDR3 has 14 residues. V was shortened by 5 bases and J by 3 bases, with 10 bases between the two germline ends. Per the germline V gene, CDR1 is MDHEN and CDR2 is SYDVKM. The chain's CDR3 is CASSITGDTGELFF. CDR3 nucleotide sequence: TGTGCCAGCAGTATCACAGGAGACACCGGGGAGCTGTTTTTT.

V gene TRBV19 combines with J gene TRBJ2-1; D might be TRBD1 (6 bases). CDR3 length equals 13 residues. Germline CDR1 reads LNHDA; CDR2 reads SQIVND (reference sequence). Trimming pared 9 bases from V and 5 bases from J, leaving 14 bases between. The chain's CDR3 is CASKTGQNNEQFF. The CDR3 DNA reads TGTGCCAGCAAAACTGGACAGAACAATGAGCAGTTCTTC.

V is TRBV19 and J is TRBJ2-7; the D gene is possibly TRBD1 (6 bases). The CDR3 has 15 residues. The germline V gene encodes CDR1 LNHDA and CDR2 SQIVND (reference sequence). V shed 1 base and J shed 3 bases, with 13 bases lying between them. The CDR3 protein is CASSIVQGQDYEQYF. In DNA, the CDR3 is TGTGCCAGTAGTATAGTCCAGGGGCAAGACTACGAGCAGTACTTC. Complete variable domain (other parts from reference TRBV19 and TRBJ2-7): DGGITQSPKYLFRKEGQNVTLSCEQNLNHDAMYWYRQDPGQGLRLIYYSQIVNDFQKGDIAEGYSVSREKKESFPLTVTSAQKNPTAFYLCASSIVQGQDYEQYFGPGTRLTVT.

The sample holds many counts of this clonotype. The rearrangement uses TRBV20-1 and TRBJ2-5, with 8 bases fitting TRBD2. J lost 5 bases, V lost 6 bases, and 14 bases had no gene match. The CDR3 is 15 residues long. Germline V gene data show CDR1 as DFQATT and CDR2 as SNEGSKA (reference sequence). This CDR3 reads CSASPIAGRGETQYF. Written as DNA, the CDR3 is TGCAGTGCCAGCCCCATAGCGGGAAGGGGGGAGACCCAGTACTTC.

Many counts were recorded for this clonotype. The J gene is TRBJ2-5, the V gene TRBV28; perhaps TRBD1 as D (5 bases). CDR3 length: 14 residues. CDR1 and CDR2 (germline): MDHEN, SYDVKM. Between the trimmed V and J ends, which lost 7 bases and 5 bases, there was a span of 17 bases. In DNA form, the CDR3 reads TGTGCCAGCAACGGCTTCGACAGTCACGAGACCCAGTACTTC. Translating it yields CASNGFDSHETQYF.

This clonotype was recorded at least ten times. This sequence joins TRBV20-1 and TRBJ2-5, with D possibly being TRBD1 or TRBD2 (5 bases each). The CDR3 spans 13 residues. Germline assignment: CDR1 DFQATT and CDR2 SNEGSKA (reference sequence). Trimming stripped 1 base from V and 7 bases from J, with 13 bases between. Here the CDR3 reads CSARGGTRGTQYF. The DNA of the CDR3 is TGCAGTGCTAGAGGGGGCACTCGGGGGACCCAGTACTTC.

The chain employs TRBV19 and TRBJ2-3, with 10 positions matching TRBD2. CDR3 length: 14 amino acids. From germline, CDR1 is LNHDA and CDR2 SQIVND (reference sequence). V shed 10 bases and J 4 bases; nucleotides not matched to a gene: 8. The CDR3 nucleotides are TGTGCCACCGAAGCGGGAGGGCCGGCAGATACGCAGTATTTT. This translates into CATEAGGPADTQYF.

The sample holds a few counts of this clonotype. The chain joins TRBV20-1 to TRBJ2-3, with 13 bases lining up with TRBD2. The J segment lost 5 bases and the V segment lost 4 bases, leaving 12 bases of the junction unmatched. The CDR3 length is 17 residues. Looked up from germline, CDR1 is DFQATT and CDR2 is SNEGSKA (reference sequence). The CDR3 loop is CSAKGLAGSRAQDTQYF. Here the CDR3 DNA reads TGCAGTGCTAAGGGACTAGCGGGATCGAGGGCCCAAGATACGCAGTATTTT.

The rearrangement links TRBV7-6 to TRBJ2-2, with a possible D match to TRBD2 (7 bases). Germline lookup yields CDR1 SGHVS and CDR2 FNYEAQ. V was shortened by 4 bases and J by 4 bases, with 16 bases between the two germline ends. The CDR3 extends over 16 amino acids. In DNA form, the CDR3 reads TGTGCCAGCAGCTCAGTCCTAGGGGGGGTCACCGGGGAGCTGTTTTTT. This codes for CASSSVLGGVTGELFF.

This chain connects TRBV19 to TRBJ2-1; D is unclear. The CDR3 length is 17 residues. Trimming removed 6 bases from V and 0 bases from J, with 18 bases in between. Germline-derived CDR1 and CDR2 are LNHDA and SQIVND (reference sequence). In nucleotides, the CDR3 is TGTGCCAGTAGCACCACCTTCTCATACGACTCCTACAATGAGCAGTTCTTC. It codes for CASSTTFSYDSYNEQFF.

This clonotype was recorded many times. The V and J genes are TRBV3-1 and TRBJ1-6; D not certain. The germline CDR1 and CDR2 sequences are LGHDT and YNNKEL (reference sequence). The germline V and J ends were trimmed by 3 bases and 10 bases, with 10 bases remaining between them. The CDR3 sequence is 13 residues long. DNA of the CDR3: TGTGCCAGCAGCCAGGAGGGCCGATCACCCCTCCACTTT. Translated: CASSQEGRSPLHF.